These 18 T cell receptor beta chains were all obtained from the same sample, sequenced in a study of cytomegalovirus exposure and HLA in healthy donors. Sequencing was performed with immunoSEQ multiplex PCR; in TCRdb, only in-frame clones are kept and a portion is missing. The top ten hold about 2.3% of the sample, which has 150,000 to 200,000 clones, 70% to 90% seen once. Sequencing was performed on PBMCs. These receptors all come from a man aged 30 to 45 in good health and CMV-seropositive.

This clone has only one observation. This sequence joins TRBV2 and TRBJ2-1, with D maybe TRBD2 (6 bases). CDR3 length: 12 amino acids. V lost 9 bases and J lost 2, with 8 bases in between. Germline V CDR1 and CDR2: SNHLY, FYNNEI. CDR3 DNA sequence: TGTGCCAGTGGAGGGGCCTACAATGAGCAGTTCTTC. Encoded protein: CASGGAYNEQFF. Full variable domain (missing parts from reference TRBV2 and TRBJ2-1): EPEVTQTPSHQVTQMGQEVILRCVPISNHLYFYWYRQILGQKVEFLVSFYNNEISEKSEIFDDQFSVERPDGSNFTLKIRSTKLEDSAMYFCASGGAYNEQFFGPGTRLTVL.

The chain combines TRBV10-3 with TRBJ1-1, with D possibly matching TRBD1 (5 bases). Germline V CDR1 and CDR2: ENHRY, SYGVKD. Trimming shortened V by 2 bases and J by 0 bases, and 13 bases separated the two germline ends. This CDR3 spans 16 amino acids. The CDR3 region is CAISETGSLMNTEAFF. CDR3 coding DNA: TGTGCCATCAGTGAGACAGGCTCGCTAATGAACACTGAAGCTTTCTTT.

The chain combines TRBV18 with TRBJ1-2; D gene unclear. The V end lost 1 base, the J end lost 8 bases, and 17 bases lay between the germline ends. The germline V gene has CDR1 KGHSH and CDR2 LQKENI. The CDR3 sequence is 15 residues long. The CDR3 region has the DNA TGTGCCAGCTCACCACGGGCAGACATCTTCTCGGGCTACACCTTC. Protein sequence: CASSPRADIFSGYTF.

This chain joins TRBV19 and TRBJ2-7, with TRBD2 matching 8 bases. The CDR3 loop spans 15 amino acids. Germline CDR1 is LNHDA and CDR2 is SQIVND (reference sequence). V shed 7 bases, J shed 0 bases, and the junction held 8 bases outside the gene matches. The CDR3 sequence: CASTYVAGSSYEQYF. The CDR3 DNA reads TGTGCCAGTACCTATGTAGCGGGGAGCTCCTACGAGCAGTACTTC.

The rearrangement links TRBV29-1 to TRBJ2-6; D ambiguous. Germline lookup yields CDR1 SQVTM and CDR2 ANQGSEA. The CDR3 sequence is 14 residues long. V dropped 4 bases and J dropped 0 bases, with 7 bases sitting between them. CDR3 nucleotide sequence: TGCAGCGTTGCGGTGTCCTCTGGGGCCAACGTCCTGACTTTC. Its translation is CSVAVSSGANVLTF.

This clone was observed a single time. This rearrangement joins TRBV27 to TRBJ2-7; no clear D. The V end lost 2 bases, the J end lost 0 bases, and 11 bases lay between the germline ends. The CDR3 is made up of 15 amino acids. The V gene's germline CDR1 is MNHEY and CDR2 SMNVEV (reference sequence). The CDR3 sequence: CASSLSTVSSYEQYF. The CDR3 nucleotides are TGTGCCAGCAGTTTAAGTACGGTGAGCTCCTACGAGCAGTACTTC.

The chain uses TRBV9 and TRBJ1-1, with a tentative D call TRBD1 (5 bases). This CDR3 spans 15 amino acids. Germline CDR1 and CDR2: SGDLS and YYNGEE. V lost 6 bases to trimming and J lost 3 bases, with 18 bases between them. In DNA form, the CDR3 reads TGTGCCAGCACCTCCGGAGGGGCCGGGTACACTGAAGCTTTCTTT. It specifies CASTSGGAGYTEAFF.

This chain uses TRBV4-3 with TRBJ2-5, with 9 positions matching TRBD2. Trimming at V came to 4 bases and at J to 4 bases, leaving 7 bases not matched to a gene. This CDR3 is built from 15 residues. Germline V gene lookup returns CDR1 LGHNA and CDR2 YSLEER. The CDR3 DNA reads as TGCGCCAGCAGCCTGAATGCAGCGGGGGGAGAGACCCAGTACTTC. This codes for CASSLNAAGGETQYF.

At least ten counts were recorded for this clone. V gene TRBV6-4 combines with J gene TRBJ2-1; 12 positions agree with TRBD2. The germline gives CDR1 MRHNA, CDR2 SNTAGT. V dropped 4 bases and J dropped 5; count of bases not matched to a gene: 3. CDR3 length: 15 amino acids. In nucleotides, the CDR3 is TGTGCCAGCAGTGCAAGGACTAGCGGGGACAATGAGCAGTTCTTC. This encodes CASSARTSGDNEQFF.

The V gene is TRBV6-5, the J gene TRBJ1-4; D is unresolved. The CDR3 runs to 14 residues. Deletions cut 2 bases from V and 4 bases from J, with 8 bases between. Germline CDR1 is MNHEY and CDR2 is SVGAGI. CDR3 sequence reads: CASSYNSVNEKLFF. The CDR3 region has the DNA TGTGCCAGCAGTTACAATAGCGTTAATGAAAAACTGTTTTTT.

This CDR3 is CASSTHRASLVNTEAFF. As DNA, the CDR3 is TGTGCCAGCTCGACACATCGCGCCTCATTGGTGAACACTGAAGCTTTCTTT. The chain has TRBV18 and TRBJ1-1; D is undetermined. Germline loops: CDR1 KGHSH, CDR2 LQKENI. V lost 6 bases and J 0 bases, leaving 20 bases between the germline ends. CDR3 length: 17 amino acids. Variable domain in full (rest from reference TRBV18 and TRBJ1-1): NAGVMQNPRHLVRRRGQEARLRCSPMKGHSHVYWYRQLPEEGLKFMVYLQKENIIDESGMPKERFSAEFPKEGPSILRIQQVVRGDSAAYFCASSTHRASLVNTEAFFGQGTRLTVV.

This clone was observed once. V gene TRBV4-1 combines with J gene TRBJ1-3; D remains unclear. V was pared by 0 bases and J by 4 bases, with 16 bases between. The germline CDR1 and CDR2 sequences are MGHRA and YSYEKL. The CDR3 extends over 17 amino acids. The CDR3 sequence: CASSQDWWQEVGNTIYF. In DNA form, the CDR3 reads TGCGCCAGCAGCCAAGATTGGTGGCAGGAGGTCGGAAACACCATATATTTT.

The chain links TRBV19 to TRBJ1-5, with D maybe TRBD1 (5 bases). Germline V lookup: CDR1 LNHDA, CDR2 SQIVND (reference sequence). The CDR3 consists of 14 residues. V lost 4 bases to trimming and J lost 2 bases, with 9 bases between them. The DNA of the CDR3 is TGTGCCAGTAGTACCGCCAGGGGCAATCAGCCCCAGCATTTT. Translated, it gives CASSTARGNQPQHF. Looking up the rest from reference TRBV19 and TRBJ1-5 gives the full variable domain: DGGITQSPKYLFRKEGQNVTLSCEQNLNHDAMYWYRQDPGQGLRLIYYSQIVNDFQKGDIAEGYSVSREKKESFPLTVTSAQKNPTAFYLCASSTARGNQPQHFGDGTRLSIL.

The chain has TRBV5-1 and TRBJ2-7; D is perhaps TRBD1 (7 bases). CDR1 and CDR2 (germline): SGHRS, YFSETQ. The CDR3 extends over 14 amino acids. V was clipped by 4 bases and J by 2 bases, with 13 bases between them. The CDR3 DNA follows: TGCGCCAGCAGCAGCCAGGGGGGAACCTACGAGCAGTACTTC. Translated: CASSSQGGTYEQYF. The full variable domain, completed using reference TRBV5-1 and TRBJ2-7, is KAGVTQTPRYLIKTRGQQVTLSCSPISGHRSVSWYQQTPGQGLQFLFEYFSETQRNKGNFPGRFSGRQFSNSRSEMNVSTLELGDSALYLCASSSQGGTYEQYFGPGTRLTVT.

The chain is built from TRBV4-3 and TRBJ1-6; D is undetermined. The CDR3 consists of 15 residues. The germline CDR1 and CDR2 sequences are LGHNA and YSLEER. Trimming took off 0 bases at V and 3 bases at J, with 6 bases between the two ends. CDR3 DNA: TGCGCCAGCAGCCAAGACTCAGACTATAATTCACCCCTCCACTTT. Residues: CASSQDSDYNSPLHF.

V gene TRBV6-5 combines with J gene TRBJ2-7; the match to TRBD2 covers 9 bases. CDR1 and CDR2 from the germline V gene are MNHEY and SVGAGI. The CDR3 is 16 amino acids. V was pared by 4 bases and J by 5 bases, with 12 bases of the junction left unmatched. Written as DNA, the CDR3 is TGTGCCAGCAGTTCTCTGGGGGGTAGCGGGGGTGACGAGCAGTACTTC. Protein sequence: CASSSLGGSGGDEQYF.

This rearrangement joins TRBV7-2 to TRBJ2-7; the D gene is possibly TRBD1 (6 bases). This CDR3 spans 15 amino acids. The germline V gene encodes CDR1 SGHTA and CDR2 FQGNSA. V was pared by 1 base and J by 2 bases, with 12 bases between. The CDR3 here is CASSLGQVPTYEQYF. The CDR3, as DNA: TGTGCCAGCAGCTTAGGACAGGTTCCGACCTACGAGCAGTACTTC. The whole variable domain, filled in from reference TRBV7-2 and TRBJ2-7, reads GAGVSQSPSNKVTEKGKDVELRCDPISGHTALYWYRQSLGQGLEFLIYFQGNSAPDKSGLPSDRFSAERTGGSVSTLTIQRTQQEDSAVYLCASSLGQVPTYEQYFGPGTRLTVT.

This clone has a handful of counts. The chain links TRBV7-9 to TRBJ1-1, with D maybe TRBD1 (5 bases). Per the germline V gene, CDR1 is SEHNR and CDR2 is FQNEAQ (reference sequence). V gave up 4 bases and J gave up 0 bases, with 9 bases separating them. This CDR3 has 14 residues. CDR3 residues: CASSSQTVNTEAFF. The CDR3 region has the DNA TGTGCCAGCAGCTCTCAGACAGTGAACACTGAAGCTTTCTTT. Complete variable domain (other parts from reference TRBV7-9 and TRBJ1-1): DTGVSQNPRHKITKRGQNVTFRCDPISEHNRLYWYRQTLGQGPEFLTYFQNEAQLEKSRLLSDRFSAERPKGSFSTLEIQRTEQGDSAMYLCASSSQTVNTEAFFGQGTRLTVV.